These T cell receptor beta chains were read from a single sample in a study of patients and donors after allogeneic stem cell transplantation. Using its own MiXCR run on the RT-PCR reads, TCRdb lists one record per CDR3 protein. The sample yields about 960,000 distinct CDR3 sequences, about 20% seen once. Sequencing was carried out using blood, either unsorted or a sorted T cell fraction (not recorded which). Receptor source: a human donor who was either an allogeneic HSCT recipient or a stem cell or donor lymphocyte infusion donor (not recorded which). It is not recorded whose cells these are; they may come from a transplant donor. Both conserved end residues are part of each CDR3. Each record gives: CDR3 DNA, CDR3 protein, J gene, clone size, V gene, D gene. The D gene is left open where the match is weak. Clone size appears in some rows only: once, few, many, or a class for an expanded clone.

CDR3nt: TGTGCCAGCAGTTACTGGGGACCGGGGGTAGATAGCACAGATACGCAGTATTTT; CDR3aa: CASSYWGPGVDSTDTQYF; j_gene: TRBJ2-3; abundance: NA; v_gene: TRBV6-5; d_gene: NA
CDR3nt: TGTGCCAGCAGTTACTCGAAGGAAGCCGCACGGAGCTCCTACGAGCAGTACTTC; CDR3aa: CASSYSKEAARSSYEQYF; j_gene: TRBJ2-7; abundance: few; v_gene: TRBV6-5; d_gene: NA
CDR3nt: TGTGCCTGGAGTAACGGACAGGGAGGGAATGAGCAGTTCTTC; CDR3aa: CAWSNGQGGNEQFF; j_gene: TRBJ2-1; abundance: NA; v_gene: TRBV30; d_gene: NA
CDR3nt: TGTGCCACCAGCACCCCTGGGCTGGGGCAGCCCCAGCATTTT; CDR3aa: CATSTPGLGQPQHF; j_gene: TRBJ1-5; abundance: NA; v_gene: TRBV15; d_gene: NA
CDR3nt: TGCGCCAGCAGCCAAGATGAACGGACTAATGAAAAACTGTTTTTT; CDR3aa: CASSQDERTNEKLFF; j_gene: TRBJ1-4; abundance: many; v_gene: TRBV4-3; d_gene: NA
CDR3nt: TGTGCCAGCAGTTCACCGGGACTAGCGCCTCAGTACTTC; CDR3aa: CASSSPGLAPQYF; j_gene: TRBJ2-7; abundance: NA; v_gene: TRBV7-9; d_gene: TRBD2
CDR3nt: TGTGCCAGCTCACCGTACGGGGCCCCAGATACGCAGTATTTT; CDR3aa: CASSPYGAPDTQYF; j_gene: TRBJ2-3; abundance: NA; v_gene: TRBV18; d_gene: NA
CDR3nt: TGTGCCAGCAGCCCCCGACACTTATTCACAGATACGCAGTATTTT; CDR3aa: CASSPRHLFTDTQYF; j_gene: TRBJ2-3; abundance: once; v_gene: TRBV9; d_gene: NA
CDR3nt: TGTGCCAGCAGCTTATTGGGGGGTCCTTTAGCAGATACGCAGTATTTT; CDR3aa: CASSLLGGPLADTQYF; j_gene: TRBJ2-3; abundance: NA; v_gene: TRBV7-2; d_gene: NA
CDR3nt: TGCGCCAGCAGCTCCGGACTGGCCTCCCTCTATGAGCAGTTCTTC; CDR3aa: CASSSGLASLYEQFF; j_gene: TRBJ2-1; abundance: few; v_gene: TRBV5-1; d_gene: NA
CDR3nt: TGTGCCAGCAGTCTAGGGGAGGAGAGTGCAGATACGCAGTATTTT; CDR3aa: CASSLGEESADTQYF; j_gene: TRBJ2-3; abundance: few; v_gene: TRBV25-1; d_gene: NA
CDR3nt: TGTGCCAGCAGGATTGGTGCGGGACAGCCCCAGCATTTT; CDR3aa: CASRIGAGQPQHF; j_gene: TRBJ1-5; abundance: once; v_gene: TRBV19; d_gene: NA
CDR3nt: TGTGCCAGCAGCGTAGGGTTAACGGCCCAGTACTTC; CDR3aa: CASSVGLTAQYF; j_gene: TRBJ2-5; abundance: few; v_gene: TRBV9; d_gene: NA
CDR3nt: TGTGCCAGCAGCCTACCCATAGGACAGTACTACAATGAGCAGTTCTTC; CDR3aa: CASSLPIGQYYNEQFF; j_gene: TRBJ2-1; abundance: NA; v_gene: TRBV5-6; d_gene: NA
CDR3nt: TGTGCCAGCGGAACACTCTTCTCTGGAAACACCATATATTTT; CDR3aa: CASGTLFSGNTIYF; j_gene: TRBJ1-3; abundance: many; v_gene: TRBV12-3/TRBV12-4; d_gene: NA
CDR3nt: TGTGCCAGCAGCCTGGCAGGGGGCCATCACAATGAGCAGTTCTTC; CDR3aa: CASSLAGGHHNEQFF; j_gene: TRBJ2-1; abundance: many; v_gene: TRBV12-3/TRBV12-4; d_gene: TRBD1
CDR3nt: TGCGCCAGCCACAACAGCAATGAGCAGTTCTTC; CDR3aa: CASHNSNEQFF; j_gene: TRBJ2-1; abundance: NA; v_gene: TRBV5-1; d_gene: NA
CDR3nt: TGTGCCAGCAGTTTTAGGATCGTGTTTAACACCGGGGAGCTGTTTTTT; CDR3aa: CASSFRIVFNTGELFF; j_gene: TRBJ2-2; abundance: NA; v_gene: TRBV27; d_gene: NA
CDR3nt: TGCAGCTTCCCCGAGAGGGGGACTAGTGAGTTCTTC; CDR3aa: CSFPERGTSEFF; j_gene: TRBJ2-1; abundance: NA; v_gene: TRBV29-1; d_gene: TRBD2
CDR3nt: TGCAGTGCTAGAGATACCAGCGCCCTCAATGAGCAGTTCTTC; CDR3aa: CSARDTSALNEQFF; j_gene: TRBJ2-1; abundance: few; v_gene: TRBV20-1; d_gene: NA
CDR3nt: TGCGCCAGCAGCCAAGTGGGACTCGGGGAACTAATTCAGTACTTC; CDR3aa: CASSQVGLGELIQYF; j_gene: TRBJ2-4; abundance: NA; v_gene: TRBV4-1; d_gene: NA
CDR3nt: TGTGCCAGCAGGTACGGACAGGGAGTTGGCTACACCTTC; CDR3aa: CASRYGQGVGYTF; j_gene: TRBJ1-2; abundance: few; v_gene: TRBV5-4; d_gene: TRBD1
CDR3nt: TGCAGCGCTCGACAGGGTCTGAACACTGAAGCTTTCTTT; CDR3aa: CSARQGLNTEAFF; j_gene: TRBJ1-1; abundance: many; v_gene: TRBV29-1; d_gene: TRBD1